The present entry profiles one T cell receptor (beta chain) with its context. Its target antigen remains unknown. There are no base qualities to consult, and no much larger clone falls within one base. The record originates from a study of T cell responses to AZD1222 COVID-19 vaccine (dated by TCRdb to the early 2020s). Describing the broader study: Because spike-specific TCR depth and breadth did not differ between the two schedules, AZD1222 recipients who got a second dose at roughly 4 weeks were pooled with those who got a second dose at roughly 12 weeks. Trial participants were enrolled by age into 18-55, 56-69 and 70-plus year subgroups, with roughly 160, 29 and 62 TCR-sequenced participants respectively. TCR sequencing covered 233 trial participants: about 210 given two doses of AZD1222 and 26 given two doses of MenACWY control vaccine. Paper-wide results and their limitations: The 56-69-year group was small, and its depth increase did not reach significance, likely because of low power. Only five to seven AZD1222 recipients were SARS-CoV-2 seropositive at baseline, limiting conclusions about previously exposed vaccinees. The whole spike protein was spanned by vaccine-associated CD4 TCRs, and dominant responses were seen in regions 160-218 and 743-854. Most participants were white British and females outnumbered males, and the authors suggested that clonal diversity may have been underestimated. Spike-specific TCR breadth and depth rose significantly after two AZD1222 doses compared with day 0 and with MenACWY recipients. No day 14 peak-response samples were available, so repertoires were characterized only after the peak T cell response. Epitopes outside the regions mutated in the B.1.351 and B.1.1.7 variants were reportedly recognized by nearly half of the unique spike-specific TCRs.

The CDR3 regions of human TCRbeta chains were analyzed by immunosequencing. The original pipeline was this. Repertoire TCRs were matched against a reference library of SARS-CoV-2-specific TCRs generated with the MIRA antigen-specificity platform. Breadth was defined as the fraction of unique TCRs that were SARS-CoV-2-associated, and depth was defined as the fraction of total T cells that were SARS-CoV-2-associated. Using the MIRA data, every spike-specific TCR was mapped to the spike region that the TCR reacted to and assigned to either a CD4 or a CD8 class. Log10-transformed breadth and depth values were compared by one-way ANOVA with Sidak's multiple comparisons tests. TCRdb retrieved this table from immuneACCESS and kept in-frame rearrangements only. Not all clones are present; in checked studies, unresolved V genes account for under half, and no reason is known for the remainder. V and J calls and clone size are copied from that table; D and trimming were computed from the DNA. Counted in this sample were about 120,000 clones; over 80% of them appeared once. About 1.1% of the sample lies in the top ten.

The CDR3 runs 13 residues from the cysteine to the phenylalanine. Only the CDR3 part of the read is kept: 39 bases, read in frame from the first base. The trim is 2 bases for V and 7 bases for J, with a gap of 6 bases between the germline ends. The time point label on this specimen signifies: baseline before first vaccination. Vaccinee samples came from UK trials COV001 and COV002, including a single-blind randomized controlled phase 2/3 trial of AZD1222 (ChAdOx1 nCoV-19) in healthy adults. For TCRbeta chain sequencing, PBMC samples were collected from trial participants at day 0 and at day 28 after the second dose.

This TCR was recovered from an adult in good health. Recombination linked TRBV12-3 or TRBV12-4 to TRBJ1-6; the D gene is not confidently resolved. Here the sequenced sample was peripheral blood, taken on day 0 of AZD1222 vaccination. The CDR3 region: CASSLRLNSPLHF. The DNA sequence reads TGTGCCAGCAGTTTACGGCTAAATTCACCCCTCCACTTT.